A selection of T cell receptor beta chains follows, all from one sample in a study of cytomegalovirus exposure and HLA in healthy donors. TCRdb keeps only in-frame clones here, not all; method: immunoSEQ multiplex PCR. The sample lists roughly 150,000 clones, about two thirds occurring once. Sequencing was carried out using PBMCs. These receptors came from a man in his thirties or forties in good health and CMV-seropositive. Each CDR3 is given with its conserved first and last residue. The D gene is left open where the match is weak. A row's size may be missing; if present it is once, few, many or a size class.

D gene | J gene | clone size | CDR3 length | V gene | CDR3 DNA | CDR3 protein
NA | TRBJ2-3 | few | 16 | TRBV27 | TGTGCCAGCAGTTTATCAACAGGGTTAGGGACAGATACGCAGTATTTT | CASSLSTGLGTDTQYF
TRBD1 | TRBJ1-2 | NA | 14 | TRBV7-6 | TGTGCCAGCAGCTCAGGACAGGGAAGCTATGGCTACACCTTC | CASSSGQGSYGYTF
TRBD1 | TRBJ2-5 | NA | 15 | TRBV5-1 | TGCGCCAGCAGCGGCATGGGACAGGGTTTTGAGACCCAGTACTTC | CASSGMGQGFETQYF
TRBD2 | TRBJ2-7 | NA | 16 | TRBV7-9 | TGTGCCACCCTCGAACCGGGGGGGCGGGAAACCTACGAGCAGTACTTC | CATLEPGGRETYEQYF
TRBD1 | TRBJ1-1 | NA | 15 | TRBV6-5 | TGTGCCAGCACCACCCACGACAGGGGGCGAACTGAAGCTTTCTTT | CASTTHDRGRTEAFF
TRBD1 | TRBJ2-1 | few | 13 | TRBV5-1 | TGCGCCAGCAGCTTCGGGACAGTCAATGAGCAGTTCTTC | CASSFGTVNEQFF
NA | TRBJ2-7 | NA | 14 | TRBV2 | TGTGCCACCTCGGGGGTAGCGTCCTCCTACGAGCAGTACTTC | CATSGVASSYEQYF
NA | TRBJ2-3 | NA | 14 | TRBV7-8 | TGTGCCAGCAGCTTTGAGGGGGGCACAGATACGCAGTATTTT | CASSFEGGTDTQYF
TRBD2 | TRBJ2-3 | NA | 15 | TRBV30 | TGTGCCTGGAGTCAGACTAGCGGTCGCACAGATACGCAGTATTTT | CAWSQTSGRTDTQYF
NA | TRBJ1-1 | few | 19 | TRBV4-1 | TGCGCCAGCAGCCAAGAGCAGCCCCGAGACAGGAGACGGAACACTGAAGCTTTCTTT | CASSQEQPRDRRRNTEAFF
NA | TRBJ2-6 | NA | 14 | TRBV7-9 | TGTGCCAGCAGCCCCAGTTCGGGGGCCAACGTCCTGACTTTC | CASSPSSGANVLTF
NA | TRBJ2-7 | NA | 15 | TRBV11-3 | TGTGCCAGCAGCCCTGACAGGACCCATGGGTACGAGCAGTACTTC | CASSPDRTHGYEQYF
TRBD1 | TRBJ1-5 | NA | 13 | TRBV7-2 | TGTGCCAGCTCCGGGACAGGGATACAGCCCCAGCATTTT | CASSGTGIQPQHF
NA | TRBJ1-2 | NA | 13 | TRBV28 | TGTGCCAGCAGTTCTGGGGGCCCATTAGGCTACACCTTC | CASSSGGPLGYTF
NA | TRBJ2-3 | NA | 14 | TRBV6-5 | TGTGCCAGCAGTTACCAGTACGTCGCAGATACGCAGTATTTT | CASSYQYVADTQYF
TRBD1 | TRBJ2-7 | NA | 14 | TRBV11-2 | TGTGCCAGCATTCCGCGGCAGGGGGCTGGGGAGCAGTACTTC | CASIPRQGAGEQYF
NA | TRBJ2-5 | few | 11 | TRBV27 | TGTGCCAGCAGATCCGCGGAGACCCAGTACTTC | CASRSAETQYF
TRBD2 | TRBJ2-7 | NA | 16 | TRBV5-1 | TGCGCCAGCAGCTTGGAACCTAGCGGGGAGGCCTACGAGCAGTACTTC | CASSLEPSGEAYEQYF
NA | TRBJ1-2 | few | 15 | TRBV6-1 | TGTGCCAGCAGTAACAGCAGGGTCAGAACTTATGGCTACACCTTC | CASSNSRVRTYGYTF
NA | TRBJ1-3 | once | 11 | TRBV7-6 | TGTGCCAGCGGCCCTGGAAACACCATATATTTT | CASGPGNTIYF
NA | TRBJ2-2 | few | 13 | TRBV2 | TGTGCCAGCGCCAAGCAAGGAGCCGGGGAGCTGTTTTTT | CASAKQGAGELFF
NA | TRBJ2-7 | NA | 15 | TRBV7-9 | TGTTCCAGCAGCCCCCCAAAGGGTAGCGTTAACGAGCAGTACTTC | CSSSPPKGSVNEQYF
NA | TRBJ2-7 | NA | 16 | TRBV7-2 | TGTGCCAGCAGCCCTATGCCCGGACTACCATTCTACGAGCAGTACTTC | CASSPMPGLPFYEQYF
NA | TRBJ2-3 | NA | 14 | TRBV5-4 | TGTGCCAGCAGCTCCAGGGGTACCACAGATACGCAGTATTTT | CASSSRGTTDTQYF
TRBD2 | TRBJ2-1 | NA | 16 | TRBV7-7 | TGTGCCAGCAGTTCTCATAGCGGGTCAGGGCTTAATGAGCAGTTCTTC | CASSSHSGSGLNEQFF
NA | TRBJ2-5 | NA | 14 | TRBV27 | TGTGCCAGCAGTTTAAACGGACTAAAAGAGACCCAGTACTTC | CASSLNGLKETQYF
TRBD2 | TRBJ2-5 | few | 16 | TRBV11-2 | TGTGCCAGCAGCTTAGTGGGTAGCGGGAACCAAGAGACCCAGTACTTC | CASSLVGSGNQETQYF
TRBD2 | TRBJ2-5 | NA | 16 | TRBV4-1 | TGCGCCAGCAGCCTGGAAACTAGCGGGAATGTCGAGACCCAGTACTTC | CASSLETSGNVETQYF
NA | TRBJ2-7 | NA | 14 | TRBV28 | TGTGCCAGCAGTTTACAGGGAAGGACCTACGAGCAGTACTTC | CASSLQGRTYEQYF
NA | TRBJ2-5 | NA | 18 | TRBV27 | TGTGCCAGCAGTTTGGCAGCTGAAACAGGGGCGGGGAAAGAGACCCAGTACTTC | CASSLAAETGAGKETQYF
NA | TRBJ1-2 | NA | 14 | TRBV10-2 | TGCGCCAGCAGTCCCCAGGGCGCTTGGAGTGGCTACACCTTC | CASSPQGAWSGYTF